Following are 8 T cell receptor beta chains from one sample sequenced in a study of neurological immune-mediated disorders. The time point: longitudinal time-point 2. From the 5' RACE reads, TCRdb called clonotypes with MiXCR, one entry per CDR3 protein. Among 50,000 or so distinct CDR3 sequences listed, around 14% were seen once. Material: PBMCs. These TCRs come from a male donor with HTLV-1-associated myelopathy (HAM/TSP).

This clonotype was picked up many times. This chain joins TRBV7-2 and TRBJ1-5; D call uncertain. Germline V gives CDR1 SGHTA, CDR2 FQGNSA. V dropped 3 bases and J dropped 1 base, with 10 bases sitting between them. The CDR3 is 15 residues long. Here the CDR3 DNA reads TGTGCCAGCAGCTTCTCAGGTCTGAGCAATCAGCCCCAGCATTTT. It is translated as CASSFSGLSNQPQHF.

This sequence joins TRBV6-2 or TRBV6-3 and TRBJ1-2, with a tentative D call TRBD1 (5 bases). The CDR3 is made up of 12 amino acids. Trimming removed 6 bases at V and 5 bases at J, with 10 bases between. CDR1 and CDR2 (germline): MNHEY, SVGEGT. Written as DNA, the CDR3 is TGTGCCAGCAGGGGGACTCAGTATGGCTACACCTTC. It is translated as CASRGTQYGYTF.

In this sample, this clonotype turned up many times. This chain joins TRBV10-3 and TRBJ1-2; D not resolved. This CDR3 is 17 amino acids long. Between the trimmed V and J ends, which lost 0 bases and 8 bases, there was a span of 22 bases. The germline CDR1 and CDR2 sequences are ENHRY and SYGVKD. The CDR3 DNA follows: TGTGCCATCAGTGAGTCGGCAGAGCCTGAGCCAATGTACGGCTACACCTTC. Protein sequence: CAISESAEPEPMYGYTF.

This clonotype occurred many times. This chain joins TRBV6-5 and TRBJ1-5; possibly TRBD1 for D (5 bases). Germline V lookup: CDR1 MNHEY, CDR2 SVGAGI. The length of the CDR3 is 15 residues. V was cut by 6 bases and J by 0 bases, with 12 bases left in between. The chain's CDR3 is CASSIGHNSNQPQHF. DNA for the CDR3: TGTGCCAGCAGCATCGGACACAATAGCAATCAGCCCCAGCATTTT.

This chain uses TRBV7-3 with TRBJ1-4; the D is unclear. Trimming left V 6 bases short and J 13 bases short, with 12 bases between. Per germline, CDR1 SGHTA and CDR2 FQGTGA. This CDR3 has 11 amino acids. CDR3 residues: CASRPNSGLFF. The CDR3 DNA is TGTGCCAGCAGACCGAATTCTGGACTGTTTTTT.

This clonotype was observed many times. The chain carries TRBV5-1 and TRBJ2-7, with 12 bases fitting TRBD2. Looked up from germline, CDR1 is SGHRS and CDR2 is YFSETQ. This CDR3 comprises 15 residues. After removal of 0 bases from V and 8 bases from J, the junction contained 6 bases not matched to a gene. The CDR3: CASSLEASGGAQQYF. The CDR3 coding sequence is TGCGCCAGCAGCTTGGAGGCTAGCGGGGGGGCGCAGCAGTACTTC.

Ten or more counts support this clonotype. The CDR3 DNA reads as TGTGCCAGCAGTTTGGCTAGCGGGGGTTCTATCAATGAGCAGTTCTTC. This codes for CASSLASGGSINEQFF. This rearrangement joins TRBV28 to TRBJ2-1, with 10 bases aligning to TRBD2. With V trimmed by 3 bases and J by 6 bases, 8 bases remained unmatched. This CDR3 region has 16 residues. Germline V gene sequence: CDR1 MDHEN, CDR2 SYDVKM.

Ten or more counts support this clonotype. The rearrangement links TRBV7-2 to TRBJ2-5; 9 positions match TRBD2. The V and J ends lost 5 bases and 2 bases, in that order; junction bases with no gene match: 9. Germline CDR1 is SGHTA and CDR2 is FQGNSA. This CDR3 comprises 16 residues. Here the CDR3 DNA reads TGTGCCAGCAGCGGGGGAGCGGGGGGCCGACAAGAGACCCAGTACTTC. It codes for CASSGGAGGRQETQYF.